The rows below give T cell receptor beta chains drawn from one sample of a study of blood T cell repertoires in COVID-19. Produced via immunoSEQ multiplex PCR; TCRdb's table is partial and in-frame only. This table holds 36,000 or so clones, around nine tenths found once. Sequenced material: peripheral blood. These receptors were taken from a human donor in a cohort sampled during active COVID-19. CDR3s include the opening cysteine and the closing phenylalanine or tryptophan. The D gene is left open where the match is weak. Expanded clones get a size class; other rows say once, few or many, or leave the size out.

CDR3nt: TGTGCCAGCAGTCTGACAGGGGCGCTAGCTAATGAGCAGTTCTTC
CDR3aa: CASSLTGALANEQFF
j_gene: TRBJ2-1
d_gene: TRBD1
v_gene: TRBV2
abundance: NA

CDR3nt: TGCGCCAGCAGCTTGGGCCTCTTAGGGCAGGGGCAGTATGGCTACACCTTC
CDR3aa: CASSLGLLGQGQYGYTF
j_gene: TRBJ1-2
d_gene: NA
v_gene: TRBV5-1
abundance: NA

CDR3nt: TGTGCCAGCAAGCTGAGCGGGGGGAACACCGGGGAGCTGTTTTTT
CDR3aa: CASKLSGGNTGELFF
j_gene: TRBJ2-2
d_gene: TRBD2
v_gene: TRBV6-4
abundance: NA

CDR3nt: TGTGCCAGCAGCGCCGCTCTAGCTCACACAGATACGCAGTATTTT
CDR3aa: CASSAALAHTDTQYF
j_gene: TRBJ2-3
d_gene: NA
v_gene: TRBV9
abundance: NA

CDR3nt: TGTGCCAGCAGCGTAGCGGCGGGAGCTAGCTCCTACAATGAGCAGTTCTTC
CDR3aa: CASSVAAGASSYNEQFF
j_gene: TRBJ2-1
d_gene: TRBD2
v_gene: TRBV9
abundance: NA

CDR3nt: TGTGCCACCAGAATGGGACAGGGGTACACCGGGGAGCTGTTTTTT
CDR3aa: CATRMGQGYTGELFF
j_gene: TRBJ2-2
d_gene: TRBD1
v_gene: TRBV15
abundance: NA

CDR3nt: TGCGCCAGCAGCTTGCGGACAGGGGGGTACGAGCAGTACTTC
CDR3aa: CASSLRTGGYEQYF
j_gene: TRBJ2-7
d_gene: TRBD1
v_gene: TRBV5-1
abundance: NA

CDR3nt: TGTGCCAGCAGTTCATCAAACACCATATATTTT
CDR3aa: CASSSSNTIYF
j_gene: TRBJ1-3
d_gene: NA
v_gene: TRBV12-3/TRBV12-4
abundance: NA

CDR3nt: TGTGCCAGCAGCTACAGGGGGACTGGAAACACCATATATTTT
CDR3aa: CASSYRGTGNTIYF
j_gene: TRBJ1-3
d_gene: TRBD1
v_gene: TRBV7-8
abundance: few

CDR3nt: TGTGCCAGCCTTCCCAGCTATACCCAGGGTGCTGAAGCTTTCTTT
CDR3aa: CASLPSYTQGAEAFF
j_gene: TRBJ1-1
d_gene: NA
v_gene: TRBV5-4
abundance: NA

CDR3nt: TGTGCCAGCAGAGACAGGGCTAATGAAAAACTGTTTTTT
CDR3aa: CASRDRANEKLFF
j_gene: TRBJ1-4
d_gene: TRBD1
v_gene: TRBV5-4
abundance: NA

CDR3nt: TGTGCCAGCAGTCCCCGACAGGGGGAGGATGGCTACACCTTC
CDR3aa: CASSPRQGEDGYTF
j_gene: TRBJ1-2
d_gene: TRBD1
v_gene: TRBV27
abundance: NA

CDR3nt: TGCGCCAGCACCGAGGTGGGAGGGCCAGATACGCAGTATTTT
CDR3aa: CASTEVGGPDTQYF
j_gene: TRBJ2-3
d_gene: TRBD2
v_gene: TRBV10-2
abundance: NA

CDR3nt: TGTGCCAGCAGGCTTAATAACAGGGGGAACTACGAGCAGTACTTC
CDR3aa: CASRLNNRGNYEQYF
j_gene: TRBJ2-7
d_gene: TRBD1
v_gene: TRBV7-6
abundance: NA

CDR3nt: TGTGCCAGCAGTGACTCCGGGGGCTCTGGAAACACCATATATTTT
CDR3aa: CASSDSGGSGNTIYF
j_gene: TRBJ1-3
d_gene: NA
v_gene: TRBV25-1
abundance: NA

CDR3nt: TGTGCCACCGGACAGGGGACGACTGAAGCTTTCTTT
CDR3aa: CATGQGTTEAFF
j_gene: TRBJ1-1
d_gene: TRBD1
v_gene: TRBV12-3/TRBV12-4
abundance: NA

CDR3nt: TGTGCCAGCAGCGGACTAGCGCGAGATACGCAGTATTTT
CDR3aa: CASSGLARDTQYF
j_gene: TRBJ2-3
d_gene: TRBD2
v_gene: TRBV6-2/TRBV6-3
abundance: NA

CDR3nt: TGTGCCAGCAGCGTATTTAGCGCGAACACCGGGGAGCTGTTTTTT
CDR3aa: CASSVFSANTGELFF
j_gene: TRBJ2-2
d_gene: NA
v_gene: TRBV9
abundance: NA

CDR3nt: TGCGCCAGCAGCTCCGCAGGGGGTTTGGAAGCTTTCTTT
CDR3aa: CASSSAGGLEAFF
j_gene: TRBJ1-1
d_gene: TRBD1
v_gene: TRBV5-1
abundance: NA

CDR3nt: TGCGCCAGCAGCTTGGGATTGGCTCTTCAAGAGACCCAGTACTTC
CDR3aa: CASSLGLALQETQYF
j_gene: TRBJ2-5
d_gene: NA
v_gene: TRBV5-1
abundance: NA

CDR3nt: TGTGCCAGCAGCGAACCGGGACTCGGGGAGGGCTCCTACGAGCAGTACTTC
CDR3aa: CASSEPGLGEGSYEQYF
j_gene: TRBJ2-7
d_gene: NA
v_gene: TRBV21-1
abundance: NA

CDR3nt: TGTGCCAGCAGATCAACAGGGGGGAACTATGGCTACACCTTC
CDR3aa: CASRSTGGNYGYTF
j_gene: TRBJ1-2
d_gene: TRBD1
v_gene: TRBV2
abundance: NA

CDR3nt: TGTGCCAGCAGCTACACCTCTGGGACAGGCCAAGAGACCCAGTACTTC
CDR3aa: CASSYTSGTGQETQYF
j_gene: TRBJ2-5
d_gene: TRBD1
v_gene: TRBV6-5
abundance: NA

CDR3nt: TGTGCCAGTACCCTAACGGCAGGGTCCTCCTACAATGAGCAGTTCTTC
CDR3aa: CASTLTAGSSYNEQFF
j_gene: TRBJ2-1
d_gene: NA
v_gene: TRBV19
abundance: NA

CDR3nt: TGTGCCAGCAGTTTAGTTAGCGGTACAGATACGCAGTATTTT
CDR3aa: CASSLVSGTDTQYF
j_gene: TRBJ2-3
d_gene: NA
v_gene: TRBV27
abundance: NA

CDR3nt: TGTGCCAGCAGTCCCGGGTCACCGAACTATGGCTACACCTTC
CDR3aa: CASSPGSPNYGYTF
j_gene: TRBJ1-2
d_gene: NA
v_gene: TRBV28
abundance: NA